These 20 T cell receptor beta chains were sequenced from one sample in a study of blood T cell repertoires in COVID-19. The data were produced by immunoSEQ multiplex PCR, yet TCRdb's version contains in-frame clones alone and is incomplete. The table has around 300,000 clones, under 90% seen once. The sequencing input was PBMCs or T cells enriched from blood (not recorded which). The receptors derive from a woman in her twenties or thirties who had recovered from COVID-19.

CDR3 bases: TGTGCCAGCAGTTACTCGGGGGCCGGAAAGTTTTACGAGCAGTACTTC. This translates into CASSYSGAGKFYEQYF. This rearrangement joins TRBV6-5 to TRBJ2-7; possible D gene TRBD1, 6 bases. Trimming cost V 0 bases and J 4 bases, with 16 bases left between them. This CDR3 has 16 amino acids. From germline, CDR1 is MNHEY and CDR2 SVGAGI.

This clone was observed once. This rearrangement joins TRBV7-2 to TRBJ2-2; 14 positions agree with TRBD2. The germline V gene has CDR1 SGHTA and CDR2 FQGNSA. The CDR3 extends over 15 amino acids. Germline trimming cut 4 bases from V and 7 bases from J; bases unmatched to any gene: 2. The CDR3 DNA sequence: TGTGCCAGCAGCTCCGGACTAGCGGGAGGCGGGGAGCTGTTTTTT. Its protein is CASSSGLAGGGELFF.

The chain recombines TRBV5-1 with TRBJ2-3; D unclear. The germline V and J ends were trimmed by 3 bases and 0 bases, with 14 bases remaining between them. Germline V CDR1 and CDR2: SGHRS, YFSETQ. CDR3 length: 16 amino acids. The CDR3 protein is CASSSSGTTSTDTQYF. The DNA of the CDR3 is TGCGCCAGCAGCTCATCAGGAACCACGAGCACAGATACGCAGTATTTT. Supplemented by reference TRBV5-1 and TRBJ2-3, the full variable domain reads KAGVTQTPRYLIKTRGQQVTLSCSPISGHRSVSWYQQTPGQGLQFLFEYFSETQRNKGNFPGRFSGRQFSNSRSEMNVSTLELGDSALYLCASSSSGTTSTDTQYFGPGTRLTVL.

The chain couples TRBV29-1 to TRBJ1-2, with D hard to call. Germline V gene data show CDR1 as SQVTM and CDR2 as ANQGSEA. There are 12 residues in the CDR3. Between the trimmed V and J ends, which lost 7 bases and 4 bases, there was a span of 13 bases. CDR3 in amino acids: CSDHKEGYGYTF. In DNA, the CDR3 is TGCAGCGACCACAAAGAGGGCTATGGCTACACCTTC.

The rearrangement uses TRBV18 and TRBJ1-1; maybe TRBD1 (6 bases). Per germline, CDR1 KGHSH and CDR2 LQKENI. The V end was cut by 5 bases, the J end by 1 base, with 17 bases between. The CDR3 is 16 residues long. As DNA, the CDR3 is TGTGCCAGCTCAGCGGACGGGGGGCTGACGAACACTGAAGCTTTCTTT. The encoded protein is CASSADGGLTNTEAFF.

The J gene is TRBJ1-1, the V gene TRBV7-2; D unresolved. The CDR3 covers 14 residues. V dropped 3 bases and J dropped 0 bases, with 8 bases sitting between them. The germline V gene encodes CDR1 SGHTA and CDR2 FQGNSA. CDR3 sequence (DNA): TGTGCCAGCAGCTTTACGGTCATGAACACTGAAGCTTTCTTT. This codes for CASSFTVMNTEAFF.

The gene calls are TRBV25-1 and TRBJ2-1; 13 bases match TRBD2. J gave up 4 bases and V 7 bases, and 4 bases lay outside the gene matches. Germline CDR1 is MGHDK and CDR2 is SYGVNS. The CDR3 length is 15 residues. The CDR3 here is CASTRLAGGYNEQFF. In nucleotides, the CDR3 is TGTGCCAGCACAAGACTAGCGGGAGGTTACAATGAGCAGTTCTTC.

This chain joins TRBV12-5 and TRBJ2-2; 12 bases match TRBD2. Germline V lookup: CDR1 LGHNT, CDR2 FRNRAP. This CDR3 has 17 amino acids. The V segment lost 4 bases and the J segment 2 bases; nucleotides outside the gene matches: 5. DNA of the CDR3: TGTGCTAGTGGTTCTGGGACTAGCGGGCTAAACACCGGGGAGCTGTTTTTT. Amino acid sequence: CASGSGTSGLNTGELFF.

The CDR3 DNA reads TGTGCCAGCACACGGATCTCGGGACACCTTGGGGAGCAGTACTTC. Translation: CASTRISGHLGEQYF. The chain carries TRBV6-5 and TRBJ2-7, with a possible D match to TRBD1 (6 bases). The V end was cut by 7 bases, the J end by 7 bases, with 23 bases between. Per the germline V gene, CDR1 is MNHEY and CDR2 is SVGAGI. The CDR3 sequence is 15 residues long.

Here the CDR3 reads CAWSFQGGYGYTF. CDR3 coding DNA: TGTGCCTGGAGCTTTCAGGGGGGCTATGGCTACACCTTC. V gene TRBV30 combines with J gene TRBJ1-2; 7 nucleotides match TRBD1. Germline CDR1 is GTSNPN and CDR2 is SVGIG (reference sequence). CDR3 size: 13 residues. V lost 3 bases to trimming and J lost 4 bases; unmatched junction nucleotides: 5.

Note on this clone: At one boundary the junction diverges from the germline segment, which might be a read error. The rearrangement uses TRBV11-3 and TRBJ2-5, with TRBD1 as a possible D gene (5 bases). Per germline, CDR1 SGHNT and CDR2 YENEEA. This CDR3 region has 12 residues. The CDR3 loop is CASSLGPEAQYF. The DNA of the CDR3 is TGTGCCAGCAGCTTGGGGCCAGAGGCCCAGTACTTC.

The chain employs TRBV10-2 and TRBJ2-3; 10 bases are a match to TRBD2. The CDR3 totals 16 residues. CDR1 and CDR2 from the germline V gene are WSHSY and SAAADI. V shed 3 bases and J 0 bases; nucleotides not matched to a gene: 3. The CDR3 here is CASSDASGGSTDTQYF. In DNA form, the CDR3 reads TGCGCCAGCAGTGACGCTAGCGGGGGTAGCACAGATACGCAGTATTTT.

Here the CDR3 DNA reads TGCAGCGTATTGGTCGGGGGATGGGACACCATATATTTT. As protein: CSVLVGGWDTIYF. The rearrangement uses TRBV29-1 and TRBJ1-3; possible D gene TRBD1, 5 bases. Germline CDR1 is SQVTM and CDR2 is ANQGSEA. This CDR3 contains 13 residues. Deletions cut 6 bases from V and 8 bases from J, with 17 bases between.

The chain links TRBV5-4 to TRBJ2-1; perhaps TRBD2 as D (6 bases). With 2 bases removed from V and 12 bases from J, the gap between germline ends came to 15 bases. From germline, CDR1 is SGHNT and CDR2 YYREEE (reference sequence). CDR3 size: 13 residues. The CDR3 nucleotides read TGTGCCAGCAGCTTCCGTGGAGGGTTGCGGCAGTTCTTC. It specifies CASSFRGGLRQFF. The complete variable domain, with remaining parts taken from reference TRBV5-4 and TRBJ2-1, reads ETGVTQSPTHLIKTRGQQVTLRCSSQSGHNTVSWYQQALGQGPQFIFQYYREEENGRGNFPPRFSGLQFPNYSSELNVNALELDDSALYLCASSFRGGLRQFFGPGTRLTVL.

Written as DNA, the CDR3 is TGTGCCAGCAGCACCTTAACAACGATCCTAACTGGGGGGCCCCTCCACTTT. This codes for CASSTLTTILTGGPLHF. The chain uses TRBV11-2 and TRBJ1-6; possibly TRBD1 for D (5 bases). This CDR3 region has 17 residues. Germline V gene data show CDR1 as SGHAT and CDR2 as FQNNGV. Trimming removed 5 bases from V and 13 bases from J, with 27 bases in between.

CDR3 loop: CAWSAPPRDNYEQYF. Written as DNA, the CDR3 is TGTGCCTGGAGTGCACCCCCCCGGGACAACTACGAGCAGTACTTC. The gene calls are TRBV30 and TRBJ2-7; D perhaps matches TRBD1 (6 bases). Trimming left V 1 base short and J 3 bases short, with 16 bases between. The CDR3 totals 15 residues. In germline, CDR1 is GTSNPN, CDR2 SVGIG (reference sequence).

In DNA, the CDR3 is TGTGCCAGCAGTCCTCTAGCAGATAACACAGATACGCAGTATTTT. It codes for CASSPLADNTDTQYF. V and J are TRBV5-6 and TRBJ2-3; weak D call: TRBD2 (5 bases). The V and J ends lost 5 bases and 2 bases respectively, with 15 bases between them. This CDR3 has 15 residues. Germline V gives CDR1 SGHDT, CDR2 YYEEEE.

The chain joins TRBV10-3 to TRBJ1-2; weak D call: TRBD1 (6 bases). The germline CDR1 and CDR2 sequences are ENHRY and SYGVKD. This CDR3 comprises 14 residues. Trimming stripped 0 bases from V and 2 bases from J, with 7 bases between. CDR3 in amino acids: CAISESTGNYGYTF. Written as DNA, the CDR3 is TGTGCCATCAGTGAGTCTACAGGGAACTATGGCTACACCTTC.

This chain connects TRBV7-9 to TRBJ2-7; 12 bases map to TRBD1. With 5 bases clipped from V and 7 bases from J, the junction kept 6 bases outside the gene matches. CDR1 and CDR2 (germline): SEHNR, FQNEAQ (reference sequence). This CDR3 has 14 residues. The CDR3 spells CASSPGQGAGEQYF. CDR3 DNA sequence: TGTGCCAGCAGCCCGGGACAGGGGGCGGGGGAGCAGTACTTC.

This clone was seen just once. CDR3: CASRRDSNQPQHF. The CDR3 DNA reads TGTGCCAGCAGGCGGGACAGCAATCAGCCCCAGCATTTT. The chain joins TRBV28 to TRBJ1-5; the D gene is possibly TRBD1 (5 bases). Germline assignment: CDR1 MDHEN and CDR2 SYDVKM. V was trimmed by 6 bases and J by 1 base, leaving 7 bases between them. The CDR3 contains 13 residues.